This paragraph reports one T cell receptor beta chain. Antigen unknown. Indicated time point: persistent/refractory GD, antithyroid drugs over 5 years with positive TRAb. PBMC-extracted RNA yielded the TCR library. This entry comes from a study of regulatory T cells in long-lasting Graves disease. Arm-PCR of CDR3 regions and iRepertoire HTBI primers were the basis on which TCR beta libraries were built. TCRdb analysed the multiplex PCR reads with MiXCR anew, one entry per CDR3 protein. Of around 460,000 distinct CDR3 sequences in the sample, 22% are singletons; the top ten hold less than 15%. Regarding the study as a whole: Peripheral blood alone, not thyroid tissue, underwent study. More public clonotypes were shared by persistent patients (about 3,000) than by new patients (about 970).

Germline V gives CDR1 DFQATT, CDR2 SNEGSKA (reference sequence). V was trimmed by 3 bases and J by 5 bases, leaving 14 bases between them. CDR3 length equals 13 residues. The sequence derives from a female donor with Graves disease. The chain joins TRBV20-1 to TRBJ2-7, with D perhaps being TRBD1 or TRBD2 (5 bases each). Material: peripheral blood mononuclear cells (PBMCs), obtained when the disease was refractory, from a patient treated with antithyroid drugs. The CDR3 region is CSASPGLADEQYF. Here the CDR3 DNA reads TGCAGTGCTAGTCCGGGGCTAGCAGACGAGCAGTACTTC.